The 29 T cell receptor beta chains listed next were all sequenced from one sample in a study of blood T cell repertoires in COVID-19. Using immunoSEQ multiplex PCR, the repertoire was profiled, and TCRdb retains in-frame clones only, with some absent. This table has some 320,000 clones, roughly 90% appearing once. Sequences were obtained from peripheral blood. These receptor sequences come from a woman younger than 45 with COVID-19, enrolled during active disease.

V usage is TRBV2 and J usage is TRBJ1-3; D remains ambiguous. The CDR3 has 17 residues. Germline values: CDR1 SNHLY, CDR2 FYNNEI. Trimming stripped 8 bases from V and 0 bases from J, with 20 bases between. The CDR3 coding sequence is TGTGCCAGCTGGGAAGGCGTGAGCGGTCCCTCTGGAAACACCATATATTTT. This encodes CASWEGVSGPSGNTIYF.

This clone was found once. The chain recombines TRBV2 with TRBJ1-3; D possibly corresponds to TRBD1 (5 bases). From germline, CDR1 is SNHLY and CDR2 FYNNEI. V lost 7 bases to trimming and J lost 1 base, with 14 bases between them. The CDR3 is 15 amino acids. The CDR3 spells CASTANRPSGNTIYF. The CDR3, as DNA: TGTGCCAGCACCGCGAACAGGCCGTCTGGAAACACCATATATTTT.

This clone was observed once. The chain recombines TRBV5-1 with TRBJ1-2, with 9 bases that match TRBD1. Germline values: CDR1 SGHRS, CDR2 YFSETQ. The CDR3 is 15 residues long. Trimming cost V 2 bases and J 6 bases; bases outside gene matches: 8. The CDR3 sequence: CASSLTGGRGDGYTF. DNA of the CDR3: TGCGCCAGCAGCTTAACAGGGGGCCGCGGAGATGGCTACACCTTC. The full variable domain, rest sourced from reference TRBV5-1 and TRBJ1-2, is KAGVTQTPRYLIKTRGQQVTLSCSPISGHRSVSWYQQTPGQGLQFLFEYFSETQRNKGNFPGRFSGRQFSNSRSEMNVSTLELGDSALYLCASSLTGGRGDGYTFGSGTRLTVV.

This rearrangement joins TRBV30 to TRBJ2-5, with a possible D match to TRBD2 (6 bases). The germline gives CDR1 GTSNPN, CDR2 SVGIG (reference sequence). V shed 5 bases and J shed 2 bases, with 12 bases lying between them. The CDR3 consists of 13 residues. CDR3: CAWSGTSQETQYF. CDR3 nucleotides: TGTGCCTGGTCCGGGACTTCGCAAGAGACCCAGTACTTC.

The chain recombines TRBV10-1 with TRBJ1-1; TRBD1 matches at 7 bases. This CDR3 has 14 amino acids. J was trimmed by 0 bases and V by 7 bases; bases with no gene match: 5. The V gene's germline CDR1 is WNHNN and CDR2 SYGVQD (reference sequence). The CDR3 region is CASTPGQMNTEAFF. DNA of the CDR3: TGCGCCAGCACCCCGGGACAGATGAACACTGAAGCTTTCTTT.

The chain is built from TRBV7-9 and TRBJ1-1; 7 nucleotides line up with TRBD1. The CDR3 runs to 15 residues. With V trimmed by 7 bases and J by 4 bases, 12 bases remained unmatched. Germline V gene sequence: CDR1 SEHNR, CDR2 FQNEAQ (reference sequence). The CDR3 reads CASTCVRQGRTEAFF. The CDR3 DNA is TGTGCCAGCACTTGCGTTCGACAGGGCCGCACTGAAGCTTTCTTT.

This clone came up once. This chain links TRBV5-1 with TRBJ2-7; 13 nucleotides match TRBD2. The junction had 5 bases not matched to a gene; V was cut back by 4 bases and J by 7 bases. Germline values: CDR1 SGHRS, CDR2 YFSETQ. The CDR3 spans 14 residues. The CDR3 bases are TGCGCCAGCAGCGTGGGACTAGCGGGGCGGGAGCAGTACTTC. Amino acids: CASSVGLAGREQYF.

In this sample, this clone turned up once. V usage is TRBV9 and J usage is TRBJ2-7; D perhaps matches TRBD2 (6 bases). The germline V gene encodes CDR1 SGDLS and CDR2 YYNGEE. The CDR3 is made up of 13 amino acids. Between the trimmed V and J ends, which lost 6 bases and 6 bases, there was a span of 16 bases. The CDR3 bases are TGTGCCAGCACCCTAAGAGTGGGGGGCGAGCAGTACTTC. This gives the protein CASTLRVGGEQYF. Together with reference TRBV9 and TRBJ2-7, the CDR3 gives the full variable domain: DSGVTQTPKHLITATGQRVTLRCSPRSGDLSVYWYQQSLDQGLQFLIQYYNGEERAKGNILERFSAQQFPDLHSELNLSSLELGDSALYFCASTLRVGGEQYFGPGTRLTVT.

The V and J genes are TRBV9 and TRBJ1-3, with D unresolved. The germline V gene has CDR1 SGDLS and CDR2 YYNGEE. The CDR3 has 12 amino acids. Trimming cost V 0 bases and J 7 bases, with 5 bases left between them. The CDR3 sequence is CASSVAENTIYF. CDR3 in DNA: TGTGCCAGCAGCGTAGCGGAGAACACCATATATTTT.

The chain joins TRBV12-3 or TRBV12-4 to TRBJ1-1; D unresolved. The CDR3 loop spans 13 amino acids. Between the trimmed V and J ends, which lost 8 bases and 0 bases, there was a span of 10 bases. In DNA, the CDR3 is TGTGCCAGCCGAGGGCAGATGAACACTGAAGCTTTCTTT. It encodes CASRGQMNTEAFF.

This chain's CDR3 is CASSLRESTGNTIYF. The CDR3 region has the DNA TGTGCCAGCAGCTTACGAGAGTCAACTGGAAACACCATATATTTT. The chain uses TRBV9 and TRBJ1-3; D gene ambiguous. V lost 4 bases and J 2 bases, leaving 13 bases between the germline ends. The CDR3 contains 15 residues. In germline, CDR1 is SGDLS, CDR2 YYNGEE.

This clone came up a few times. V and J are TRBV11-2 and TRBJ1-5; D gene unclear. Germline V lookup: CDR1 SGHAT, CDR2 FQNNGV. The CDR3 runs 12 residues. V lost 4 bases and J 6 bases, leaving 7 bases between the germline ends. CDR3 DNA: TGTGCCAGCAGCTCCGAGGGTCAGCCCCAGCATTTT. Translated: CASSSEGQPQHF.

The V gene is TRBV27, the J gene TRBJ1-4; D unresolved. This CDR3 has 15 amino acids. The ends were cut back, 3 bases at V and 8 bases at J, with 16 bases in the middle. CDR1 and CDR2 from the germline V gene are MNHEY and SMNVEV (reference sequence). The CDR3 here is CASSFSGRGMEKLFF. The CDR3 nucleotides are TGTGCCAGCAGTTTTTCTGGTCGAGGGATGGAAAAACTGTTTTTT.

Notes on this clone: Other DNA sequences in the same sample also yield this CDR3. The chain has TRBV28 and TRBJ1-3; the D is unclear. CDR1 and CDR2 (germline): MDHEN, SYDVKM. V was shortened by 1 base and J by 4 bases, with 5 bases between the two germline ends. This CDR3 contains 13 residues. The DNA of the CDR3 is TGTGCCAGCAGTTTATCATCAGGAAACACCATATATTTT. The encoded protein is CASSLSSGNTIYF.

The chain links TRBV5-4 to TRBJ1-6; TRBD1 aligns across 9 bases. This CDR3 has 16 amino acids. Trimming removed 0 bases from V and 6 bases from J; junction bases left unmatched: 4. Per the germline V gene, CDR1 is SGHNT and CDR2 is YYREEE (reference sequence). The CDR3 nucleotides read TGTGCCAGCAGCTTGGTGGGACAGGGTCGTAATTCACCCCTCCACTTT. Translation: CASSLVGQGRNSPLHF.

The V gene is TRBV11-2, the J gene TRBJ2-1; 8 bases are shared with TRBD2. CDR1 SGHAT and CDR2 FQNNGV come from the germline V gene. The CDR3 contains 11 residues. Trimming removed 3 bases from V and 15 bases from J; junction bases left unmatched: 4. DNA of the CDR3: TGTGCCAGCAGCTTGGGACTAGGCCCGTTCTTC. This gives the protein CASSLGLGPFF.

V and J are TRBV28 and TRBJ1-2; D perhaps matches TRBD1 (6 bases). This CDR3 has 17 residues. Germline CDR1 and CDR2: MDHEN and SYDVKM. V dropped 5 bases and J dropped 1 base, with 20 bases sitting between them. This CDR3 reads CASSRPWSQGLNYGYTF. CDR3 coding DNA: TGTGCCAGCAGTCGCCCGTGGTCCCAGGGGCTTAACTATGGCTACACCTTC.

As regards this clone: This sample also contains other DNA sequences that code for the same CDR3. V is TRBV6-5 and J is TRBJ2-5; TRBD1 matches at 8 bases. The CDR3 extends over 14 amino acids. V lost 4 bases to trimming and J lost 2 bases; unmatched junction nucleotides: 3. In germline, CDR1 is MNHEY, CDR2 SVGAGI. In DNA, the CDR3 is TGTGCCAGCAGTTGGGACAGGATACAAGAGACCCAGTACTTC. Translated: CASSWDRIQETQYF.

This clone was recorded a few times. J is TRBJ2-1 and V is TRBV9, with 7 bases aligning to TRBD2. This CDR3 is 14 amino acids long. V lost 0 bases, J lost 12 bases, and 9 bases stayed unmatched. CDR1 SGDLS and CDR2 YYNGEE come from the germline V gene. CDR3 coding DNA: TGTGCCAGCAGCGTAGATTCGGGGGGTATTAGGCAGTTCTTC. Translation: CASSVDSGGIRQFF.

The rearrangement links TRBV7-9 to TRBJ1-3, with TRBD1 matching 9 bases. The CDR3 contains 15 residues. Trimming at V came to 4 bases and at J to 6 bases, leaving 7 bases not matched to a gene. CDR1 and CDR2 from the germline V gene are SEHNR and FQNEAQ (reference sequence). CDR3 amino acids: CASSSQDRGENTIYF. Here the CDR3 DNA reads TGTGCCAGCAGCTCGCAGGACAGGGGTGAAAACACCATATATTTT. Complete variable domain (other parts from reference TRBV7-9 and TRBJ1-3): DTGVSQNPRHKITKRGQNVTFRCDPISEHNRLYWYRQTLGQGPEFLTYFQNEAQLEKSRLLSDRFSAERPKGSFSTLEIQRTEQGDSAMYLCASSSQDRGENTIYFGEGSWLTVV.

V usage is TRBV7-8 and J usage is TRBJ2-7; 8 nucleotides line up with TRBD2. The CDR3 runs to 15 residues. V trimming: 0 bases; J trimming: 3 bases; junction bases outside the gene matches: 4. Germline CDR1 and CDR2: SGHVS and FQNEAQ. CDR3 sequence (DNA): TGTGCCAGCAGCTTAGCGAGTACTAGCGGCTACGAGCAGTACTTC. Translating gives CASSLASTSGYEQYF.

The CDR3 is CASSRVGGGAVDTQYF. CDR3 sequence (DNA): TGTGCCAGCAGTCGCGTTGGCGGGGGGGCAGTTGATACGCAGTATTTT. The genes are TRBV7-9 and TRBJ2-3, with 9 bases that match TRBD2. The germline gives CDR1 SEHNR, CDR2 FQNEAQ (reference sequence). This CDR3 contains 16 residues. With V trimmed by 6 bases and J by 6 bases, 13 bases remained unmatched.

A note on this clone: This CDR3 is also generated by other DNA sequences in the sample. The chain carries TRBV3-1 (or the pseudogene TRBV3-2) and TRBJ1-3; the D is unclear. CDR3 length equals 14 residues. Germline CDR1 is LGHDT and CDR2 is YNNKEL (reference sequence). The germline V and J ends were trimmed by 3 bases and 0 bases, with 6 bases remaining between them. The CDR3 region is CASSQRSSGNTIYF. The CDR3 DNA sequence: TGTGCCAGCAGCCAGAGAAGCTCTGGAAACACCATATATTTT.

This sequence joins TRBV19 and TRBJ1-4; 8 nucleotides align to TRBD1. The CDR3 loop spans 14 amino acids. The V and J ends lost 4 bases and 7 bases, in that order; junction bases with no gene match: 5. CDR1 LNHDA and CDR2 SQIVND come from the germline V gene (reference sequence). The CDR3 bases are TGTGCCAGTAGTACAGGGGGCCTCAGTGAAAAACTGTTTTTT. Protein sequence: CASSTGGLSEKLFF.

The CDR3 bases are TGTGCTAGTGGTTTGGCCTCGGGACTAGCGGTCAATGAGCAGTTCTTC. This codes for CASGLASGLAVNEQFF. The chain has TRBV12-5 and TRBJ2-1; 11 bases line up with TRBD2. The CDR3 runs to 16 residues. CDR1 is LGHNT, CDR2 FRNRAP, per germline. V lost 1 base, J lost 6 bases, and 5 bases stayed unmatched.

The genes are TRBV11-2 and TRBJ2-2; D uncertain. Trimming left V 0 bases short and J 2 bases short, with 10 bases between. Germline values: CDR1 SGHAT, CDR2 FQNNGV. This CDR3 is 16 amino acids long. The CDR3 sequence is CASSLDSWHNTGELFF. The CDR3 DNA is TGTGCCAGCAGCTTAGATTCCTGGCATAACACCGGGGAGCTGTTTTTT.

The chain joins TRBV28 to TRBJ1-2; 9 bases agree with TRBD1. There are 13 residues in the CDR3. The J segment lost 5 bases and the V segment lost 5 bases, leaving 3 bases of the junction unmatched. Germline V gene sequence: CDR1 MDHEN, CDR2 SYDVKM. CDR3 nucleotides: TGTGCCAGCAGTGAAGGGACAGGGTATGGCTACACCTTC. This translates into CASSEGTGYGYTF.

The chain couples TRBV27 to TRBJ1-5; D perhaps matches TRBD1 (5 bases). The CDR3 loop spans 17 amino acids. Germline CDR1 is MNHEY and CDR2 is SMNVEV (reference sequence). Trimming stripped 3 bases from V and 0 bases from J, with 15 bases between. CDR3: CASSLTPGLNSNQPQHF. CDR3 nucleotide sequence: TGTGCCAGCAGTTTGACCCCAGGGTTAAATAGCAATCAGCCCCAGCATTTT.

The chain links TRBV28 to TRBJ2-2, with D uncertain. CDR3 size: 14 residues. Germline CDR1 is MDHEN and CDR2 is SYDVKM. Between the trimmed V and J ends, which lost 5 bases and 8 bases, there was a span of 15 bases. The CDR3 sequence is CASSRAGLGGELFF. CDR3 in DNA: TGTGCCAGCAGTCGAGCCGGGTTAGGTGGGGAGCTGTTTTTT.